This T cell receptor (beta chain) emerged from a study of shared clonotypes between healthy human individuals. On this clone itself: The target antigen is unknown.

Germline lookup yields CDR1 LGHNA and CDR2 YNFKEQ. Trimming removed 3 bases at V and 1 base at J, with 7 bases between. The CDR3 contains 14 residues. Sequencing was performed with immunoSEQ multiplex PCR; in TCRdb, only in-frame clones are kept and a portion is missing. Here the sample spans around 2.1 million clones, about 92% being singletons. Study-wide results and caveats: The generation probabilities recorded for non-shared clonotypes fell below those of clonotypes shared by all four donors. Generally, naive subsets (rather than memory subsets) showed larger estimated richness.

Terminally differentiated effector memory CD45RA+ cells were excluded from the naive CD8 cells, which were CD45RO-negative and positively selected for CCR7. The chain has TRBV4-2 and TRBJ2-1; possibly TRBD2 for D (6 bases). Sequencing was performed on naive CD8+ T cells from PBMCs. This receptor was obtained from a man between 18 and 35 years old in good health. Some clones in this sample may be carry-over from other donors' samples. The CDR3, as DNA: TGTGCCAGCAGCCAGGGGGGTTCCTACAATGAGCAGTTCTTC. Residues: CASSQGGSYNEQFF.